This TCR beta chain originates from a study of OX40 agonist ivuxolimab in advanced cancers. Per germline, CDR1 SGHNT and CDR2 YENEEA. There are 19 residues in the CDR3. V was shortened by 0 bases and J by 1 base, with 21 bases between the two germline ends. Some clones are missing from TCRdb's copy, which holds only in-frame ones; the method was immunoSEQ multiplex PCR. The table lists some 61,000 clones, roughly nine tenths of them singletons. This receptor was obtained from an adult with an advanced solid tumor such as melanoma, head and neck, liver or kidney cancer. The genes are TRBV11-3 and TRBJ1-1; D is uncertain. The source was CD4+ or CD8+ T cells sorted from blood, collected in a trial of the OX40 agonist ivuxolimab. The CDR3 nucleotides read TGTGCCAGCAGCTTAGAAGTGTTCGAGGCGGCAGGCCGGAACACTGAAGCTTTCTTT. Its protein is CASSLEVFEAAGRNTEAFF.